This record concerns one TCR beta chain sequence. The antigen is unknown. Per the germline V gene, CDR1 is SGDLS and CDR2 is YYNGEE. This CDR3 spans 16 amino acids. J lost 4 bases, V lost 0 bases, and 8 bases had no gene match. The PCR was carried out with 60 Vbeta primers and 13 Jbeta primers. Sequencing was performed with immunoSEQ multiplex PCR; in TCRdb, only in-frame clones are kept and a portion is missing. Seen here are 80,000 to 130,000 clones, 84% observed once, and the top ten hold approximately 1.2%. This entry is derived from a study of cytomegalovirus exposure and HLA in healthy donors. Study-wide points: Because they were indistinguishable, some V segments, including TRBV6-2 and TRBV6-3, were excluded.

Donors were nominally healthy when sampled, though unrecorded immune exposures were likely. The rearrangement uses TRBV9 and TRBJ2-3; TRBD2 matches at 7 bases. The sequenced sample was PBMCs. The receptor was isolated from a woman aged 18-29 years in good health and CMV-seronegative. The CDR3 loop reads CASSVEGAGRADTQYF. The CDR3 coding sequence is TGTGCCAGCAGCGTAGAGGGCGCTGGGAGGGCAGATACGCAGTATTTT. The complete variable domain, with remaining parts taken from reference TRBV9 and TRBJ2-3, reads DSGVTQTPKHLITATGQRVTLRCSPRSGDLSVYWYQQSLDQGLQFLIQYYNGEERAKGNILERFSAQQFPDLHSELNLSSLELGDSALYFCASSVEGAGRADTQYFGPGTRLTVL.